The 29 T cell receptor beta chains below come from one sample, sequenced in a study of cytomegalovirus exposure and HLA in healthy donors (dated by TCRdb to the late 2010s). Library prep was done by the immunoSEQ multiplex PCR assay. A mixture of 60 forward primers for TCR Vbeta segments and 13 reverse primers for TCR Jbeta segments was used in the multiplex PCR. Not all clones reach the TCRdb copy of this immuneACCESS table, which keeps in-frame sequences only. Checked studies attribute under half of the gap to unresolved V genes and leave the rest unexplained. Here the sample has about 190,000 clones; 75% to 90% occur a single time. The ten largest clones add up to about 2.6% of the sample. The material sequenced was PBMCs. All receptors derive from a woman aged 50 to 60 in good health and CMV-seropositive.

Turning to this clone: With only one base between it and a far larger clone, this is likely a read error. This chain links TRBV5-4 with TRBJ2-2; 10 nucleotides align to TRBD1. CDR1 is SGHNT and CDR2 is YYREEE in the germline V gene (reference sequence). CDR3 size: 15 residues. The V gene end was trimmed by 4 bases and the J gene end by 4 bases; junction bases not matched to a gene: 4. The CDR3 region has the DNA TGTGCCAGCAGCCCCGGGACAGGGGTCACCGGGGAGCTGTTTTTT. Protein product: CASSPGTGVTGELFF.

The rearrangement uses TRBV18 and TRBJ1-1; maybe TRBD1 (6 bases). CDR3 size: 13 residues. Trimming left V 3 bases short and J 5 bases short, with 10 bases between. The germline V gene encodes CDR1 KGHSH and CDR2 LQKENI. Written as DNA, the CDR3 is TGTGCCAGCTCACCTTTGGGGGCAACTGAAGCTTTCTTT. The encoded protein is CASSPLGATEAFF.

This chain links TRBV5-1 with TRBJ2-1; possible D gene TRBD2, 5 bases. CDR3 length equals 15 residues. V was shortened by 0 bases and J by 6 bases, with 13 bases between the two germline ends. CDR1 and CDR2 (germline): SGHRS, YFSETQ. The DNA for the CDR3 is TGCGCCAGCAGCTTGGGGGATGTAGGGAGCAATGAGCAGTTCTTC. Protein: CASSLGDVGSNEQFF.

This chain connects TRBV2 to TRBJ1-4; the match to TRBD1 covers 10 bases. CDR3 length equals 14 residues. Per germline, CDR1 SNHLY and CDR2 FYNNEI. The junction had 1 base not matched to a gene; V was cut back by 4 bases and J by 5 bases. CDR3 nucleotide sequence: TGTGCCAGCAGTGGACAGGGGGCGAATGAAAAACTGTTTTTT. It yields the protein CASSGQGANEKLFF.

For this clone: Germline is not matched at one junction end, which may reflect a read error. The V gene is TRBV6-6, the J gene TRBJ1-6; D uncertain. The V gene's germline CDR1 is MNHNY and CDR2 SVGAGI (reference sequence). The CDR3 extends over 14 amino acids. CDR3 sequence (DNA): TGTGCCAGCAGGAGGGAGGGAAGTAATCCACCCCTCCACTTT. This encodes CASRREGSNPPLHF.

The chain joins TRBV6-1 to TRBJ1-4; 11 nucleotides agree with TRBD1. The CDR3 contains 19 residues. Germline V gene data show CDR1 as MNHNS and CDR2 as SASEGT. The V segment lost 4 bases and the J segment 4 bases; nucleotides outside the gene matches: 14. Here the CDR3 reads CASSAVGGPGTGGNEKLFF. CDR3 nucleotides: TGTGCCAGCAGTGCCGTTGGGGGGCCGGGGACAGGGGGTAATGAAAAACTGTTTTTT.

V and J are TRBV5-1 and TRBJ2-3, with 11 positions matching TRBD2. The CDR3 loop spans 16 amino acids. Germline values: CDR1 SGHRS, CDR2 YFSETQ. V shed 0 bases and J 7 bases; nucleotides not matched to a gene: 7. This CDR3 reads CASSLASSGGQNTQYF. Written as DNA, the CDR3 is TGCGCCAGCAGCTTGGCTTCTAGCGGGGGGCAAAATACGCAGTATTTT.

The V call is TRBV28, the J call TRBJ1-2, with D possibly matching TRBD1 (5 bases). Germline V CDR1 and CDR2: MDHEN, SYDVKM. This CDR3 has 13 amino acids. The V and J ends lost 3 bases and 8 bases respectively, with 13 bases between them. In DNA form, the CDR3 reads TGTGCCAGCAGTTTTGCAGGGACTATAGGCTACACCTTC. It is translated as CASSFAGTIGYTF.

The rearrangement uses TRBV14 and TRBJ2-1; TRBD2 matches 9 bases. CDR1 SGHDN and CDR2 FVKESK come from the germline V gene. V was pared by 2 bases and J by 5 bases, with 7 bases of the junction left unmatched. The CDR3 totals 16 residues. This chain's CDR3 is CASSQLAGAINNEQFF. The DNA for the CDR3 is TGTGCCAGCAGCCAATTAGCGGGGGCAATTAACAATGAGCAGTTCTTC.

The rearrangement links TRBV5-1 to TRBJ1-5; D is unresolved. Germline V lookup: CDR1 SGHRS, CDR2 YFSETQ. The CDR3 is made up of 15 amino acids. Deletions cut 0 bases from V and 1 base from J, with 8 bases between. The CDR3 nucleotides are TGCGCCAGCAGCTTGGCGGGGTTCAGCAATCAGCCCCAGCATTTT. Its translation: CASSLAGFSNQPQHF.

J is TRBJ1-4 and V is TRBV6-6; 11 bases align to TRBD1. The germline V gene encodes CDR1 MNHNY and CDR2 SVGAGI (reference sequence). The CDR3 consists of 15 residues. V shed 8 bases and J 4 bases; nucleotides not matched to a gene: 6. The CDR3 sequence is CASRTGGRYNEKLFF. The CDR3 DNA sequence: TGTGCCAGCCGGACAGGGGGCAGATATAATGAAAAACTGTTTTTT.

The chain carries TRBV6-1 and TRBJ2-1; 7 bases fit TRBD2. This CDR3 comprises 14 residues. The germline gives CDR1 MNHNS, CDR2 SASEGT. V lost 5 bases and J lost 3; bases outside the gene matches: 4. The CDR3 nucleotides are TGTGCCAGCAGTCAGCGGGGCCGCTACAATGAGCAGTTCTTC. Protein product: CASSQRGRYNEQFF.

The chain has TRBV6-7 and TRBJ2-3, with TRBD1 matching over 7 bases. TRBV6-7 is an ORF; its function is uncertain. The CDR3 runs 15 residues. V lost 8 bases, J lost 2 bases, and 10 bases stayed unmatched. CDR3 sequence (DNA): TGTGCCAGCCACTCGGGACAGCCAACCACAGATACGCAGTATTTT. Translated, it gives CASHSGQPTTDTQYF.

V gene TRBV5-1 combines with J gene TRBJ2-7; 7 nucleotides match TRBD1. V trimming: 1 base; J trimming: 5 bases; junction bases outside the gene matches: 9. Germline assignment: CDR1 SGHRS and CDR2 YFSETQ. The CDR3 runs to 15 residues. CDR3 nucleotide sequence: TGCGCCAGCAGCTTGACCTATCCCGGGACAGACGAGCAGTACTTC. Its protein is CASSLTYPGTDEQYF.

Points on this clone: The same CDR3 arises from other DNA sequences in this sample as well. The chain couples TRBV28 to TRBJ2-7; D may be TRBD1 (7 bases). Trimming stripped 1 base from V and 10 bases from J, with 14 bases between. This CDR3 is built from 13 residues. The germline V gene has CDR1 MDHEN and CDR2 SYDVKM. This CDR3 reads CASSLYRGGEQYF. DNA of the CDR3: TGTGCCAGCAGTTTATACAGGGGCGGGGAACAGTACTTC.

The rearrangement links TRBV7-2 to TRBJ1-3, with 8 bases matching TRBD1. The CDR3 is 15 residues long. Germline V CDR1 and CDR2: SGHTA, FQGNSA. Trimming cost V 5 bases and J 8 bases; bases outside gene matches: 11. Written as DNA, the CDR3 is TGTGCCAGCAGCCCCCGGACAGGGATTAAGGACACCATATATTTT. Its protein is CASSPRTGIKDTIYF.

In DNA, the CDR3 is TGTGCCAGCTCACCAGGGACAGGGAGCCTCTACGAGCAGTACTTC. It translates to CASSPGTGSLYEQYF. The chain recombines TRBV18 with TRBJ2-7; 9 positions match TRBD1. The CDR3 runs to 15 residues. Losses at the gene ends were 2 bases for V and 3 bases for J; bases not matched to a gene: 5. Looked up from germline, CDR1 is KGHSH and CDR2 is LQKENI.

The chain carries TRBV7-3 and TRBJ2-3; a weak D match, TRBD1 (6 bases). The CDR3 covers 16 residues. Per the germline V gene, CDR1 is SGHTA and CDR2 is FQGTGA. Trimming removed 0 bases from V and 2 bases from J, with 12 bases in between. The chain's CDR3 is CASSLTSDRFTDTQYF. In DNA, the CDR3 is TGTGCCAGCAGCTTAACCTCCGACAGGTTCACAGATACGCAGTATTTT. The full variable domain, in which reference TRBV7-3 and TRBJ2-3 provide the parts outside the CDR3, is GAGVSQTPSNKVTEKGKYVELRCDPISGHTALYWYRQSLGQGPEFLIYFQGTGAADDSGLPNDRFFAVRPEGSVSTLKIQRTERGDSAVYLCASSLTSDRFTDTQYFGPGTRLTVL.

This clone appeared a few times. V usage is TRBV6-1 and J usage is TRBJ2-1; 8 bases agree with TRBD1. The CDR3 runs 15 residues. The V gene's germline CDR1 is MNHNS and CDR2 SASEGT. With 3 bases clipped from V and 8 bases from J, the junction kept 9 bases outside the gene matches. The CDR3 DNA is TGTGCCAGCAGTGAGACCAGGGGGCTTCTGGATGAGCAGTTCTTC. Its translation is CASSETRGLLDEQFF.

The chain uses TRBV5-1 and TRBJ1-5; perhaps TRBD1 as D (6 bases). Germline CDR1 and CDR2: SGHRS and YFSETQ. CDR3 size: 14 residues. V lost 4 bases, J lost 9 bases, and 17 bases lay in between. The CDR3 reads CASSAQGGDWPQHF. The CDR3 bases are TGCGCCAGCAGCGCACAGGGAGGGGATTGGCCCCAGCATTTT.

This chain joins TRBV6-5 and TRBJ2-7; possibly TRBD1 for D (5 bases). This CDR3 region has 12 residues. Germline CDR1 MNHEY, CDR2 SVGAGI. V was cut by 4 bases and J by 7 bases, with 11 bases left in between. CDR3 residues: CASSSPNREQYF. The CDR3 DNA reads TGTGCCAGCAGTTCCCCCAACAGGGAGCAGTACTTC.

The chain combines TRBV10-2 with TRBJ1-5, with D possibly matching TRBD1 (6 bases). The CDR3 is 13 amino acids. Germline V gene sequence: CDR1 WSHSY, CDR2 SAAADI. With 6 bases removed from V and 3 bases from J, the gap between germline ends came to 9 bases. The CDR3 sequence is CASRKGDNQPQHF. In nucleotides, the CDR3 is TGCGCCAGCAGGAAGGGGGACAATCAGCCCCAGCATTTT.

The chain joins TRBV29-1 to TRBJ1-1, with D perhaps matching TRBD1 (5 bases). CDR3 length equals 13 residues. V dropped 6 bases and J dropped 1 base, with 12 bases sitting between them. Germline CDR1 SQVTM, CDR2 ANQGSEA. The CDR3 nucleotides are TGCAGCGTCGGCGGGGGATGGAACACTGAAGCTTTCTTT. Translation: CSVGGGWNTEAFF. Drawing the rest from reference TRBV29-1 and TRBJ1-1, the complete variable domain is SAVISQKPSRDICQRGTSLTIQCQVDSQVTMMFWYRQQPGQSLTLIATANQGSEATYESGFVIDKFPISRPNLTFSTLTVSNMSPEDSSIYLCSVGGGWNTEAFFGQGTRLTVV.

The CDR3 DNA is TGTGCCAGCAGCTTAAGCTTCGGACAGGGGACAGATACGCAGTATTTT. Translation: CASSLSFGQGTDTQYF. This chain joins TRBV11-3 and TRBJ2-3; 9 bases fit TRBD1. The CDR3 totals 16 residues. CDR1 is SGHNT, CDR2 YENEEA, per germline. Trimming removed 2 bases from V and 3 bases from J; junction bases left unmatched: 6.

CDR3 sequence: CASSFRDRYYEQYF. CDR3 in DNA: TGTGCCAGCAGTTTCCGGGACAGATACTACGAGCAGTACTTC. V is TRBV27 and J is TRBJ2-7, with TRBD1 matching over 7 bases. This CDR3 is built from 14 residues. Germline CDR1 and CDR2: MNHEY and SMNVEV (reference sequence). Unmatched junction bases numbered 5, after V lost 3 bases and J lost 3 bases.

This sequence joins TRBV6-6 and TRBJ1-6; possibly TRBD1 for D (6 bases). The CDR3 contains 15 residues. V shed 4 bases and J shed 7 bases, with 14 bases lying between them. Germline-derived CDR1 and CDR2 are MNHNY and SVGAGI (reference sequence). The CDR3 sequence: CASSSVRGGNSPLHF. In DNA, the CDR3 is TGTGCCAGCAGTTCAGTCAGGGGTGGAAATTCACCCCTCCACTTT.

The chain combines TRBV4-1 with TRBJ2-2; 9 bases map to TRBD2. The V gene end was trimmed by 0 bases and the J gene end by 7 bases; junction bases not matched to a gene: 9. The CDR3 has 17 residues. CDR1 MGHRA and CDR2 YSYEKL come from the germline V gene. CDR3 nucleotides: TGCGCCAGCAGCCAAGAAGAGGGCGGGGGGGCCGGCGGGGAGCTGTTTTTT. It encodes CASSQEEGGGAGGELFF.

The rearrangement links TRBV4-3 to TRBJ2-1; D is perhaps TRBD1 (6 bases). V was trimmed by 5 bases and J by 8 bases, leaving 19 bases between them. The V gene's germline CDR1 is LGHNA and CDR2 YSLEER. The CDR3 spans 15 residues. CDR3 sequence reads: CASSAGTIGGDEQFF. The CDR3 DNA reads TGCGCCAGCAGCGCCGGGACAATTGGGGGCGATGAGCAGTTCTTC.

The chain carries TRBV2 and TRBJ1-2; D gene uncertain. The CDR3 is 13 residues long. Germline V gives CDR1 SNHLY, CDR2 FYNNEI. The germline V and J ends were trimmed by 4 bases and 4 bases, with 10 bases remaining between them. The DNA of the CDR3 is TGTGCCAGCAGTGCGGAGGGTTCCTATGGCTACACCTTC. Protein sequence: CASSAEGSYGYTF.